The 27 T cell receptor beta chains below come from one sample, sequenced in a study of T cells expressing NK-cell markers. TCRdb reprocessed the 5' RACE reads; each CDR3 protein has one entry and no DNA is given. The specimen's table records some 110,000 distinct CDR3 sequences. Material: blood T cells: a sorted CD56 or NKG2C T cell subset, CD4+ or CD8+ T cells, or bulk PBMC T cells (not recorded which). These receptors came from a woman between 18 and 69 years old in good health.

The chain recombines TRBV4-3 with TRBJ2-1; TCRdb returns TRBD1, unconfirmable since there is no DNA. The CDR3 has 15 residues. CDR1 is LGHNA, CDR2 YSLEER, per germline. The CDR3: CASSQGQGTDNEQFF.

The V and J genes are TRBV12-3 or TRBV12-4 and TRBJ2-1; TCRdb selects TRBD2, and the lack of DNA leaves this call unchecked. CDR3 size: 12 residues. The CDR3: CASSQGLGLLFF.

V gene TRBV6-1 combines with J gene TRBJ2-1; TCRdb calls TRBD2, which cannot be checked without DNA. Germline CDR1 is MNHNS and CDR2 is SASEGT. The CDR3 is 14 amino acids. CDR3 loop: CASTADNSYNEQFF.

This chain joins TRBV20-1 and TRBJ2-3. The CDR3 loop spans 11 amino acids. The germline CDR1 and CDR2 sequences are DFQATT and SNEGSKA (reference sequence). This CDR3 reads CSVRYTDTQYF.

The chain carries TRBV9 and TRBJ2-3. Germline-derived CDR1 and CDR2 are SGDLS and YYNGEE. The CDR3 consists of 15 residues. The CDR3 loop is CASSVGSVSTDTQYF.

The rearrangement joins TRBV24-1 to TRBJ2-1; TCRdb picks TRBD2, but there is no DNA to check that call. The CDR3 sequence is 17 residues long. The germline gives CDR1 KGHDR, CDR2 SFDVKD. The CDR3 reads CATSPSHLAGVDNEQFF.

The V call is TRBV6-5, the J call TRBJ2-7; as DNA is missing, the TRBD2 call by TCRdb cannot be tested. This CDR3 has 14 residues. Germline V gene data show CDR1 as MNHEY and CDR2 as SVGAGI. The chain's CDR3 is CASSLGSPVYEQYF.

The rearrangement joins TRBV6-2 or TRBV6-3 to TRBJ2-1; the D call of TRBD2 rests on TCRdb alone, since no DNA is present to check it. The CDR3 totals 20 residues. Germline assignment: CDR1 MNHEY and CDR2 SVGEGT. Here the CDR3 reads CASSYSGTSGRPSSYNEQFF.

The rearrangement links TRBV6-1 to TRBJ2-1; TCRdb lists TRBD2, though no DNA is available to test this call. The CDR3 totals 14 residues. Germline V gene lookup returns CDR1 MNHNS and CDR2 SASEGT. CDR3 sequence reads: CASLVPGTYNEQFF.

The rearrangement joins TRBV7-6 to TRBJ2-3; the D call of TRBD2 rests on TCRdb alone, since no DNA is present to check it. The length of the CDR3 is 17 residues. From germline, CDR1 is SGHVS and CDR2 FNYEAQ. CDR3 loop: CASSLVSSGGFTDTQYF.

This sequence joins TRBV7-2 and TRBJ2-7; TCRdb lists TRBD2, though no DNA is available to test this call. Germline V gives CDR1 SGHTA, CDR2 FQGNSA. This CDR3 region has 14 residues. CDR3 sequence reads: CASSPSGSPGEQYF.

The gene calls are TRBV5-1 and TRBJ1-1; the D gene TCRdb calls, TRBD1, cannot be checked with no DNA. The CDR3 totals 16 residues. Germline CDR1 SGHRS, CDR2 YFSETQ. CDR3 residues: CASSLAGAGTDTEAFF. Together with reference TRBV5-1 and TRBJ1-1, the CDR3 gives the full variable domain: KAGVTQTPRYLIKTRGQQVTLSCSPISGHRSVSWYQQTPGQGLQFLFEYFSETQRNKGNFPGRFSGRQFSNSRSEMNVSTLELGDSALYLCASSLAGAGTDTEAFFGQGTRLTVV.

The chain employs TRBV6-1 and TRBJ2-4; the TCRdb call, TRBD2, lacks DNA for checking. Germline V gene sequence: CDR1 MNHNS, CDR2 SASEGT. The CDR3 is 17 amino acids. The CDR3 reads CASSPLAGGLAKNIQYF.

The gene calls are TRBV20-1 and TRBJ2-3; checking the TCRdb D call of TRBD2 is not possible without DNA. Germline assignment: CDR1 DFQATT and CDR2 SNEGSKA (reference sequence). The CDR3 length is 18 residues. The CDR3: CSATDYGGRDTSTDTQYF.

This sequence joins TRBV4-2 and TRBJ1-4. Germline values: CDR1 LGHNA, CDR2 YNFKEQ. This CDR3 has 15 residues. This CDR3 reads CASSQEWGTNEKLFF.

V is TRBV19 and J is TRBJ2-2. The CDR3 runs 14 residues. CDR1 is LNHDA, CDR2 SQIVND, per germline (reference sequence). CDR3 in amino acids: CASSMTVNTGELFF.

The chain employs TRBV27 and TRBJ1-2; the TCRdb call, TRBD1, lacks DNA for checking. Germline assignment: CDR1 MNHEY and CDR2 SMNVEV (reference sequence). This CDR3 is 15 amino acids long. The CDR3 loop is CASSLTGGYGYGYTF.

The chain recombines TRBV28 with TRBJ2-5; the D call of TRBD1 rests on TCRdb alone, since no DNA is present to check it. The V gene's germline CDR1 is MDHEN and CDR2 SYDVKM. This CDR3 is 16 amino acids long. This CDR3 is CASSPPGPMYQETQYF.

This chain uses TRBV5-6 with TRBJ2-7. Germline V gene sequence: CDR1 SGHDT, CDR2 YYEEEE. This CDR3 has 12 amino acids. The CDR3 sequence: CASSQGTYEQYF. The full variable domain, rest sourced from reference TRBV5-6 and TRBJ2-7, is DAGVTQSPTHLIKTRGQQVTLRCSPKSGHDTVSWYQQALGQGPQFIFQYYEEEERQRGNFPDRFSGHQFPNYSSELNVNALLLGDSALYLCASSQGTYEQYFGPGTRLTVT.

The genes are TRBV4-3 and TRBJ1-1; the D gene TCRdb calls, TRBD1, cannot be checked with no DNA. Germline CDR1 and CDR2: LGHNA and YSLEER. The CDR3 sequence is 14 residues long. The CDR3 spells CASSQGWTEGEAFF.

The chain is built from TRBV7-9 and TRBJ2-3; TCRdb outputs TRBD1, but without DNA this stays unchecked. The germline V gene encodes CDR1 SEHNR and CDR2 FQNEAQ (reference sequence). CDR3 length: 14 residues. The chain's CDR3 is CASSPEGPADTQYF.

The chain couples TRBV7-6 to TRBJ2-7; TCRdb names TRBD1, which stays unverified in the absence of DNA. The CDR3 runs 15 residues. Germline V gene lookup returns CDR1 SGHVS and CDR2 FNYEAQ. CDR3 sequence reads: CASSFGTGGLYEQYF.

This CDR3 reads CASSPQGGGVEKLFF. The chain has TRBV7-3 and TRBJ1-4. This CDR3 is 15 amino acids long. Germline V gene sequence: CDR1 SGHTA, CDR2 FQGTGA.

The chain carries TRBV9 and TRBJ2-6. The CDR3 contains 14 residues. Germline loops: CDR1 SGDLS, CDR2 YYNGEE. CDR3 sequence: CASSVVAGANVLTF.

CDR3 sequence: CASSTGTKVYEQFF. The chain employs TRBV25-1 and TRBJ2-1; the TRBD1 assignment by TCRdb is unverifiable without DNA. Germline CDR1 is MGHDK and CDR2 is SYGVNS. The CDR3 consists of 14 residues.

The J gene is TRBJ1-5, the V gene TRBV25-1. CDR1 is MGHDK, CDR2 SYGVNS, per germline. The CDR3 extends over 13 amino acids. This CDR3 reads CASSDGPSQPQHF.

This chain links TRBV25-1 with TRBJ2-3. The CDR3 extends over 16 amino acids. Germline CDR1 MGHDK, CDR2 SYGVNS. Here the CDR3 reads CASSERRYEGTDTQYF. Variable domain in full (rest from reference TRBV25-1 and TRBJ2-3): EADIYQTPRYLVIGTGKKITLECSQTMGHDKMYWYQQDPGMELHLIHYSYGVNSTEKGDLSSESTVSRIRTEHFPLTLESARPSHTSQYLCASSERRYEGTDTQYFGPGTRLTVL.